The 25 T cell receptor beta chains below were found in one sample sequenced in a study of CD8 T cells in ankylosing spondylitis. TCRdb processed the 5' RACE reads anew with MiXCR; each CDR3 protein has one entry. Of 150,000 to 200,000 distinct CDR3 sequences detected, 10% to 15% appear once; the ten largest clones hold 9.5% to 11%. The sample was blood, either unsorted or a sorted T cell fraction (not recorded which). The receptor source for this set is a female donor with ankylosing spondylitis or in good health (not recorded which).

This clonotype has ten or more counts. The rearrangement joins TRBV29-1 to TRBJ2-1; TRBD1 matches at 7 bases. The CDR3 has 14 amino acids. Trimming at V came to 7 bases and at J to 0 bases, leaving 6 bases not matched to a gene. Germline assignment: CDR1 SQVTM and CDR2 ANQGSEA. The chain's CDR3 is CSGGTASSYNEQFF. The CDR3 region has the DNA TGCAGCGGGGGGACAGCGAGCTCCTACAATGAGCAGTTCTTC.

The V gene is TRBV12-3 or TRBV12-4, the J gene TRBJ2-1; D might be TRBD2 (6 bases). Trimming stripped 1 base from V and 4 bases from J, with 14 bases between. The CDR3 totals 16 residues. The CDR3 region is CASSLGRLAFYNEQFF. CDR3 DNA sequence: TGTGCCAGCAGTTTAGGTCGGCTAGCGTTTTACAATGAGCAGTTCTTC.

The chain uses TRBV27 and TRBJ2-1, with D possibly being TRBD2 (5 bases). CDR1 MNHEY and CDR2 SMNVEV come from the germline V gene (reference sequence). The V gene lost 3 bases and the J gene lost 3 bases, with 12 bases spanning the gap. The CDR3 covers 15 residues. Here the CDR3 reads CASSFLGSGYNEQFF. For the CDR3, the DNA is TGTGCCAGCAGTTTTTTGGGCAGCGGCTACAATGAGCAGTTCTTC.

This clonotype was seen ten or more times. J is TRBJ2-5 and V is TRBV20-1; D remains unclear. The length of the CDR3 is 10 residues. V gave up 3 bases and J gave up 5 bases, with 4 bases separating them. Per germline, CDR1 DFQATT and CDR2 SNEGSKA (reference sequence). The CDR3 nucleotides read TGCAGTGCTAGTTACGAGACCCAGTACTTC. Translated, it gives CSASYETQYF.

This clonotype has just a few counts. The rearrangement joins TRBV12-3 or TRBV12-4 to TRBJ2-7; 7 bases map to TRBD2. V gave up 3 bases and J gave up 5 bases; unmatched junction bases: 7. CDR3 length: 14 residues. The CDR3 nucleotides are TGTGCCAGCAGTTTCGGGCGGGAGCCGAACGAGCAGTACTTC. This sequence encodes CASSFGREPNEQYF.

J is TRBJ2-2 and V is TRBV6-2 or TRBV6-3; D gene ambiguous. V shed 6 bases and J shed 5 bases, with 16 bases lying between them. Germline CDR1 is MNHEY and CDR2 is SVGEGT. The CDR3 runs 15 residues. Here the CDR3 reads CASSPGEDTTGELFF. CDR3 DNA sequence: TGTGCCAGCAGCCCGGGTGAGGATACTACCGGGGAGCTGTTTTTT.

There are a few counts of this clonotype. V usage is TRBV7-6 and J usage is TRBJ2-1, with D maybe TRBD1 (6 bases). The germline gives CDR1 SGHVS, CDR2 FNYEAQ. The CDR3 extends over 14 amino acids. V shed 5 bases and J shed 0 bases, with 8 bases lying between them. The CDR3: CASSGQSSYNEQFF. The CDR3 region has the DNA TGTGCCAGCAGCGGACAGAGCTCCTACAATGAGCAGTTCTTC.

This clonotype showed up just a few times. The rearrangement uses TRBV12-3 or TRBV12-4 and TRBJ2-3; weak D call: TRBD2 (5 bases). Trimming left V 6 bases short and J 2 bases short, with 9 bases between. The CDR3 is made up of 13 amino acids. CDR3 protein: CASRPRDTDTQYF. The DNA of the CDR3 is TGTGCCAGCAGACCGAGGGACACAGATACGCAGTATTTT.

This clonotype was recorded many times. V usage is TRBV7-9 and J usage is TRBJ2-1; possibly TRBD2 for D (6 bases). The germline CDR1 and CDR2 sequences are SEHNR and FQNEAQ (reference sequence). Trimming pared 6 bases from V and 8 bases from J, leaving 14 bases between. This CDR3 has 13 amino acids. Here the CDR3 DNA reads TGTGCCAGCAGGCGGGACTCTGACTATGAGCAGTTCTTC. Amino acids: CASRRDSDYEQFF.

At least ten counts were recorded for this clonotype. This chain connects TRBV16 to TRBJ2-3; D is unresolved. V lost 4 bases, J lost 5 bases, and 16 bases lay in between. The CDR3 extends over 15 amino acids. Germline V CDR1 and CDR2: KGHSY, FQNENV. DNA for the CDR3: TGTGCCAGCAGCCCCCATGGGTGGGGAAAAGATACGCAGTATTTT. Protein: CASSPHGWGKDTQYF.

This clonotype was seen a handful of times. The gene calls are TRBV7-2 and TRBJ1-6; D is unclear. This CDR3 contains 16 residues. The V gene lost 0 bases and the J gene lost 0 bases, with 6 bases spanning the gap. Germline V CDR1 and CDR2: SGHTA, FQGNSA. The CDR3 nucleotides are TGTGCCAGCAGCTTAGCGCGGAGCTCCTATAATTCACCCCTCCACTTT. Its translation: CASSLARSSYNSPLHF.

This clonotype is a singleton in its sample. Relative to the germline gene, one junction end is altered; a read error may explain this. The DNA of the CDR3 is TGCTGTGCTAGAGCCCTCCGAGTGCGGGACACAGATACGCAGTATTTT. This translates into CCARALRVRDTDTQYF. The gene calls are TRBV20-1 and TRBJ2-3, with D possibly being TRBD2 (6 bases). The germline CDR1 and CDR2 sequences are DFQATT and SNEGSKA (reference sequence). The length of the CDR3 is 16 residues.

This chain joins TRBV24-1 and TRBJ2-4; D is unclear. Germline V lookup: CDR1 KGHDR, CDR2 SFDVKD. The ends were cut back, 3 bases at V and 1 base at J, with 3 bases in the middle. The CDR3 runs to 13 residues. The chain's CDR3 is CATSDRAKNIQYF. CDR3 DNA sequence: TGTGCCACCAGTGATAGGGCCAAAAACATTCAGTACTTC.

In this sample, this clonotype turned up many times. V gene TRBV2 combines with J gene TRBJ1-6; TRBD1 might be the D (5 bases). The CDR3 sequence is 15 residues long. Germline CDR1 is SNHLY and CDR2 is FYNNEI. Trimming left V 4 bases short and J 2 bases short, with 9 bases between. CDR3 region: CASSVGEAYNSPLHF. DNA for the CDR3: TGTGCCAGCAGTGTAGGGGAGGCCTATAATTCACCCCTCCACTTT. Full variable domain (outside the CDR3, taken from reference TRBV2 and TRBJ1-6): EPEVTQTPSHQVTQMGQEVILRCVPISNHLYFYWYRQILGQKVEFLVSFYNNEISEKSEIFDDQFSVERPDGSNFTLKIRSTKLEDSAMYFCASSVGEAYNSPLHFGNGTRLTVT.

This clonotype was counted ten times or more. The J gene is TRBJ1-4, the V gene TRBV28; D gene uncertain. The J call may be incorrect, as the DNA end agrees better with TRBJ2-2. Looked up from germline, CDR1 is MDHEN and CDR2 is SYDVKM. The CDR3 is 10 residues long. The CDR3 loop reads CASRSKELFF. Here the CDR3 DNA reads TGTGCCAGCCGATCCAAGGAGCTGTTTTTT.

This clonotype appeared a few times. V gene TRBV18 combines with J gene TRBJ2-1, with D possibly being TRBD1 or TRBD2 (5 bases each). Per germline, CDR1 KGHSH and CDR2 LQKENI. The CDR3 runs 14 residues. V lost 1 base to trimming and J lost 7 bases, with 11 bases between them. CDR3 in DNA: TGTGCCAGCTCACCACTTCCGGGGACGAATGAGCAGTTCTTC. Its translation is CASSPLPGTNEQFF.

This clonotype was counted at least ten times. The CDR3 spells CASSLASASGRDTQYF. DNA of the CDR3: TGCGCCAGCAGCTTGGCATCGGCTAGCGGGAGAGATACGCAGTATTTT. V gene TRBV5-1 combines with J gene TRBJ2-3; 10 bases are shared with TRBD2. After removal of 0 bases from V and 5 bases from J, the junction contained 6 bases not matched to a gene. The germline CDR1 and CDR2 sequences are SGHRS and YFSETQ. The CDR3 sequence is 16 residues long.

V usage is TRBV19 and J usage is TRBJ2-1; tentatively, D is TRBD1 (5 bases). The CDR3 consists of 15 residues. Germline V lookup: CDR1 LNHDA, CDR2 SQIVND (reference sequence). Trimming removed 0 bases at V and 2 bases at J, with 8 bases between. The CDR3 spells CASSIEQVPYNEQFF. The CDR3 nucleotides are TGTGCCAGTAGTATAGAACAGGTCCCCTACAATGAGCAGTTCTTC.

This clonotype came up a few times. The CDR3 nucleotides read TGCGCCAGCAGCCCTTCTGGGACAGCCAGGACTGAAAAACTGTTTTTT. Encoded protein: CASSPSGTARTEKLFF. This sequence joins TRBV5-1 and TRBJ1-4, with 7 bases that match TRBD1. Losses at the gene ends were 4 bases for V and 7 bases for J; bases not matched to a gene: 13. The V gene's germline CDR1 is SGHRS and CDR2 YFSETQ. The CDR3 runs to 16 residues. Complete variable domain (other parts from reference TRBV5-1 and TRBJ1-4): KAGVTQTPRYLIKTRGQQVTLSCSPISGHRSVSWYQQTPGQGLQFLFEYFSETQRNKGNFPGRFSGRQFSNSRSEMNVSTLELGDSALYLCASSPSGTARTEKLFFGSGTQLSVL.

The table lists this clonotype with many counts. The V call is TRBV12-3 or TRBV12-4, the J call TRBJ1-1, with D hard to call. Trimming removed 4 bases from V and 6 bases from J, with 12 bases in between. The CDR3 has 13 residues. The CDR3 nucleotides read TGTGCCAGCAGTTCTATCTGGCAGCCTGAAGCTTTCTTT. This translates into CASSSIWQPEAFF.

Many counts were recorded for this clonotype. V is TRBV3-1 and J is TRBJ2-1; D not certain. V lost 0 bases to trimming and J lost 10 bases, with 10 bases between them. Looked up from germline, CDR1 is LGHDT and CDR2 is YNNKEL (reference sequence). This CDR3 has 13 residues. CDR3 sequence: CASSQDGGREQFF. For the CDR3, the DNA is TGTGCCAGCAGCCAAGATGGCGGACGGGAGCAGTTCTTC.

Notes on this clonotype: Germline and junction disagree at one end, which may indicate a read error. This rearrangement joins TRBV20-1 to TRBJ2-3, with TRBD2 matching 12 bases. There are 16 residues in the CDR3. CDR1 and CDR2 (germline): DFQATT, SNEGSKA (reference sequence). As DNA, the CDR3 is TGCAGTGCAAGAGATCTACTAGCGGGAGGAACAGATACGCAGTATTTT. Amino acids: CSARDLLAGGTDTQYF.

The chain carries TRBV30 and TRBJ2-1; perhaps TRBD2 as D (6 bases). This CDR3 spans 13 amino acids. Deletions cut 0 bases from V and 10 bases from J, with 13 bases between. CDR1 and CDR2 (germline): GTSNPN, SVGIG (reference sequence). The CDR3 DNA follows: TGTGCCTGGAGTGTATATCGGGGGAACGAGCAGTTCTTC. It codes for CAWSVYRGNEQFF.

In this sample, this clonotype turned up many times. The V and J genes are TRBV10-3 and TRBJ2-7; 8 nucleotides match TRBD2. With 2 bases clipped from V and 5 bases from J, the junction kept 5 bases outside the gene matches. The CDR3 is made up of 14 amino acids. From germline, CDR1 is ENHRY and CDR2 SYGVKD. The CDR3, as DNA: TGTGCCATCAGTGAGCAGCGGGAGAAGGACGAGCAGTACTTC. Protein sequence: CAISEQREKDEQYF.

The CDR3 DNA is TGTGCCAGCAGCCCCGGGACAGGGGGGTTTAGGCAGCCCCAGCATTTT. Protein: CASSPGTGGFRQPQHF. The chain couples TRBV7-2 to TRBJ1-5; 11 nucleotides match TRBD1. V shed 5 bases and J 7 bases; nucleotides not matched to a gene: 10. There are 16 residues in the CDR3. Germline CDR1 reads SGHTA; CDR2 reads FQGNSA.